This T cell receptor beta chain was obtained from a study of blood T cell repertoires in COVID-19 (TCRdb year 2020). Broadly, across the study: Samples covering the acute and convalescent phases of COVID-19 were provided by collaborators in the United States, Italy and Spain. The prospective study material was composed of cDNA or gDNA derived from T cells, B-cell-depleted T cells, or PBMCs. The dataset comprised deeply sampled blood TCRbeta repertoires from subjects exposed to, actively infected with, or recovered from COVID-19. The repertoires were made available in a free public database intended to serve as a resource for research on the immune response to SARS-CoV-2. The samples were drawn from the first 160 participants of the ongoing ImmuneRACE study and from roughly 1,300 subjects provided by 6 global collaborators. Sample metadata almost always included a de-identified subject ID, COVID-19 status, age in years and sex. HLA class I and class II types, where available, came from metadata supplied by the sample provider rather than from assay-based typing.

Beyond this particular receptor, the publication reports: The amount of clinical and demographic metadata varied by source and participant and was provided uncurated.

Whole blood was collected in K2EDTA tubes by collaborating institutions according to the institutions' own protocols. Collaborator samples were shipped for TCRbeta analysis as frozen whole blood, isolated PBMCs, or DNA extracted from either sample type. Concerning this clone itself: Its antigen is still unknown. Base quality data are lacking; no much larger clone is found one base away.

TCRbeta CDR3 regions were amplified from genomic DNA by means of the immunoSEQ Assay, a bias-controlled multiplex PCR. The source study handled its data this way. The number of nucleated cells in each sample was estimated from the amplification of reference gene primers within the assay. Sequence reads were collapsed and filtered to measure the absolute abundance of every unique TCRbeta CDR3 rearrangement. For each sample, productive Simpson clonality was calculated as the square root of Simpson's diversity index across productive rearrangements. In its TCRdb copy, this immuneACCESS table keeps in-frame sequences only and misses some clones. Where compared with another copy, unresolved V genes explain less than half of these, and the others have no known cause. V, J and clone size are those of that table, while D and trimming were read from the DNA. The sample contains roughly 100,000 clones, roughly 83% of them found a single time. 2.5% to 3.5% of the sample is taken by the ten largest.

The specimen sequenced was peripheral blood. The TCR sequence derives from a woman aged 80 or over with active or convalescent COVID-19.

The CDR3 sequence is CASNHPSSEKGETQYF. The DNA reads TGTGCCAGCAACCACCCCTCTAGCGAGAAAGGAGAGACCCAGTACTTC. This chain is built from TRBV2 and TRBJ2-5; TRBD2 might be the D gene, on 6 matching bases. Sequences SNHLY (CDR1) and FYNNEI (CDR2) are obtained from the germline V gene. V is clipped by 7 bases and J by 4 bases, and the sequence between their germline boundaries is 22 bases long. Measured from the cysteine to the phenylalanine, the CDR3 is 16 residues long. Here the CDR3 DNA is all that survives: 48 bases in frame from base 1.